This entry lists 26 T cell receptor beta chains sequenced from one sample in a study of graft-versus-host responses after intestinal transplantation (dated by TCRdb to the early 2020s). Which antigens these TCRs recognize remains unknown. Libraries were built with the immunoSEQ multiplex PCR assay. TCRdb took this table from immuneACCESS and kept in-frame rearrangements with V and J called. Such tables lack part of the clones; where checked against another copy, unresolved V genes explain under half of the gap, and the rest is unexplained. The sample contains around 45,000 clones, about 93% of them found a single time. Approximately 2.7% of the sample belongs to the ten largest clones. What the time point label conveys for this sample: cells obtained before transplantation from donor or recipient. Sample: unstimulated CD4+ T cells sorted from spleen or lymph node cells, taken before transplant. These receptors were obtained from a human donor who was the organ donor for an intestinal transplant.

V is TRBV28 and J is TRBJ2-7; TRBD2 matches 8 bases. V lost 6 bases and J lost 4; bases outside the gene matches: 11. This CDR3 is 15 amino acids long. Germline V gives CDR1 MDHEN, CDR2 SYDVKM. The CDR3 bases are TGTGCCAGCAGCCACCGGGGGGGAACGGTTTACGAGCAGTACTTC. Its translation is CASSHRGGTVYEQYF.

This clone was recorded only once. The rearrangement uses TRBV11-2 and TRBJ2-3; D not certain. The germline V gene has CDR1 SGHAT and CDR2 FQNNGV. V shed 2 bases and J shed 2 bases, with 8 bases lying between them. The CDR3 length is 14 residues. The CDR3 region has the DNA TGTGCCAGCAGCTTATCCAGGATCACAGATACGCAGTATTTT. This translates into CASSLSRITDTQYF.

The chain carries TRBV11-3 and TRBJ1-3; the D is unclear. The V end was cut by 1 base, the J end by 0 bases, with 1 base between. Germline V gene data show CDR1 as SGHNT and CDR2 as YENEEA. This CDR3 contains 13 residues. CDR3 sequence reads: CASSLGSGNTIYF. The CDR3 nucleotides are TGTGCCAGCAGCTTAGGCTCTGGAAACACCATATATTTT.

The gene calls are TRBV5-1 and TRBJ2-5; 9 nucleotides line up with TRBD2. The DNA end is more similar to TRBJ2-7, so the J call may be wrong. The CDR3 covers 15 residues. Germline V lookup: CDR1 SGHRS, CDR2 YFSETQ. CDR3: CASSLEGGRAYEQYF. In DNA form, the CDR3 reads TGCGCCAGCAGCTTGGAGGGCGGGAGGGCCTACGAGCAGTACTTC.

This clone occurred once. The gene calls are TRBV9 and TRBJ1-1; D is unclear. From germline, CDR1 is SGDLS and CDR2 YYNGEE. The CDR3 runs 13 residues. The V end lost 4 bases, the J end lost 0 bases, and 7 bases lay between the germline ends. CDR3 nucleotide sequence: TGTGCCAGCAGCCCTAGCATGAACACTGAAGCTTTCTTT. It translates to CASSPSMNTEAFF.

CDR3 in DNA: TGTGCCAGCAGCCGCCGGCCACAGGGTGCCAAAGGGGCCAACGTCCTGACTTTC. This encodes CASSRRPQGAKGANVLTF. The chain couples TRBV7-9 to TRBJ2-6; perhaps TRBD1 as D (6 bases). Germline lookup yields CDR1 SEHNR and CDR2 FQNEAQ (reference sequence). This CDR3 has 18 residues. The germline V and J ends were trimmed by 5 bases and 4 bases, with 21 bases remaining between them.

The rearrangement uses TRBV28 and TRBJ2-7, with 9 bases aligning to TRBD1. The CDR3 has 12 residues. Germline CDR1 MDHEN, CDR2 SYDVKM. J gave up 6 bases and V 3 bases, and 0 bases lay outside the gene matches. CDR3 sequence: CASSLDRGEQYF. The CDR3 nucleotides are TGTGCCAGCAGTTTGGACAGGGGCGAGCAGTACTTC.

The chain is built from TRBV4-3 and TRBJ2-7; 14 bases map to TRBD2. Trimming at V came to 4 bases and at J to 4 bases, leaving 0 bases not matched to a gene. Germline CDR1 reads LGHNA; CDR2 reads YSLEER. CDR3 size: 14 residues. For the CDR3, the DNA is TGCGCCAGCAGCCGACTAGCGGGAGGGTACGAGCAGTACTTC. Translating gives CASSRLAGGYEQYF.

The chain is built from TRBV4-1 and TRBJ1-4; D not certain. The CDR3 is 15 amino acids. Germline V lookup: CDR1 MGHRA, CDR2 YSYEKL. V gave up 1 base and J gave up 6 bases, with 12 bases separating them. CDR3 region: CASSQAPGRDEKLFF. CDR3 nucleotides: TGCGCCAGCAGCCAAGCTCCGGGCCGGGATGAAAAACTGTTTTTT.

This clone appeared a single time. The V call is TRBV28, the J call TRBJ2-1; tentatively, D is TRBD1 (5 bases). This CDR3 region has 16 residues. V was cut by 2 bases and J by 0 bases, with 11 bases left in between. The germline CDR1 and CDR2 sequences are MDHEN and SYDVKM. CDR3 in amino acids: CASSLIKGRSYNEQFF. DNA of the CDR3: TGTGCCAGCAGTTTAATAAAGGGGCGCTCCTACAATGAGCAGTTCTTC.

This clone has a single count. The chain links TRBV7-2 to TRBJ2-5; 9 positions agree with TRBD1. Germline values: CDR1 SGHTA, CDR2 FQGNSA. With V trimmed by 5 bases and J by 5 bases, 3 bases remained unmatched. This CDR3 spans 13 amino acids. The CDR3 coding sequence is TGTGCCAGCAGCCGAGGACAGGGGGAGACCCAGTACTTC. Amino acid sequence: CASSRGQGETQYF.

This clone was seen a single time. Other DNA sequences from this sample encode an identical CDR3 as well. The CDR3, as DNA: TGTGCCAGCAGCCTGACTAGCGGGACAGATACGCAGTATTTT. It specifies CASSLTSGTDTQYF. The chain recombines TRBV7-2 with TRBJ2-3; 10 bases are a match to TRBD2. CDR1 and CDR2 (germline): SGHTA, FQGNSA. This CDR3 contains 14 residues. V lost 5 bases to trimming and J lost 3 bases; unmatched junction nucleotides: 2. Combining the CDR3 with reference TRBV7-2 and TRBJ2-3 gives the whole variable domain GAGVSQSPSNKVTEKGKDVELRCDPISGHTALYWYRQSLGQGLEFLIYFQGNSAPDKSGLPSDRFSAERTGGSVSTLTIQRTQQEDSAVYLCASSLTSGTDTQYFGPGTRLTVL.

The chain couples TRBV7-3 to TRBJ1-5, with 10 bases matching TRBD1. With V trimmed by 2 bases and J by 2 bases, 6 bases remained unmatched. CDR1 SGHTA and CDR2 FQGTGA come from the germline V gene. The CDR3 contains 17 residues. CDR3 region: CASSLAWGTGGNQPQHF. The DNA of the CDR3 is TGTGCCAGCAGCTTAGCGTGGGGGACAGGGGGCAATCAGCCCCAGCATTTT.

This CDR3 is CASSVTTYNEQFF. The DNA of the CDR3 is TGTGCCAGCAGCGTGACTACGTACAATGAGCAGTTCTTC. The V call is TRBV28, the J call TRBJ2-1; weak D call: TRBD2 (5 bases). The CDR3 has 13 residues. Trimming took 6 bases from V and 4 from J, leaving 10 bases between them. The germline V gene encodes CDR1 MDHEN and CDR2 SYDVKM. Using reference TRBV28 and TRBJ2-1 for the parts outside the CDR3, the full variable domain is DVKVTQSSRYLVKRTGEKVFLECVQDMDHENMFWYRQDPGLGLRLIYFSYDVKMKEKGDIPEGYSVSREKKERFSLILESASTNQTSMYLCASSVTTYNEQFFGPGTRLTVL.

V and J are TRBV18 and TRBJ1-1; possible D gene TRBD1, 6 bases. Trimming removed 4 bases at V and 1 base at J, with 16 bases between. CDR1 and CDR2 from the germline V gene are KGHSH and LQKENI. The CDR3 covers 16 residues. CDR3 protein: CASSQIRGKTNTEAFF. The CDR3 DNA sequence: TGTGCCAGCTCACAGATCAGGGGTAAAACGAACACTGAAGCTTTCTTT.

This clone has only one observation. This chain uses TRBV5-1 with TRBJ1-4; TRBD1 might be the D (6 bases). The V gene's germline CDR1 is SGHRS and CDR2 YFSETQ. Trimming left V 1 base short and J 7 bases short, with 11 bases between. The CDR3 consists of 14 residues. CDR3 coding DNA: TGCGCCAGCAGCTTGACAGGGAGGGGTGAAAAACTGTTTTTT. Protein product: CASSLTGRGEKLFF. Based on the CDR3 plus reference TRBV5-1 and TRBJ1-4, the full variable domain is KAGVTQTPRYLIKTRGQQVTLSCSPISGHRSVSWYQQTPGQGLQFLFEYFSETQRNKGNFPGRFSGRQFSNSRSEMNVSTLELGDSALYLCASSLTGRGEKLFFGSGTQLSVL.

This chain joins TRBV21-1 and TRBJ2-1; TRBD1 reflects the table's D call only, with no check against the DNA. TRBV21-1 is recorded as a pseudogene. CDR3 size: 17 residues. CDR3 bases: TGTGCCAGCAGCAAAGTCACAGGGGGACAGGGGTACAATGAGCAGTTCTTC. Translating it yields CASSKVTGGQGYNEQFF.

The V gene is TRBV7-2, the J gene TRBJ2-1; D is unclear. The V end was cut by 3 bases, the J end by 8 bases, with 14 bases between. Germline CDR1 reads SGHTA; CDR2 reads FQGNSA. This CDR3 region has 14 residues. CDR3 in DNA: TGTGCCAGCAGCTTCGACGCGGCCATAGATGAGCAGTTCTTC. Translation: CASSFDAAIDEQFF. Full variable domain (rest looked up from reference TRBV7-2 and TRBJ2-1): GAGVSQSPSNKVTEKGKDVELRCDPISGHTALYWYRQSLGQGLEFLIYFQGNSAPDKSGLPSDRFSAERTGGSVSTLTIQRTQQEDSAVYLCASSFDAAIDEQFFGPGTRLTVL.

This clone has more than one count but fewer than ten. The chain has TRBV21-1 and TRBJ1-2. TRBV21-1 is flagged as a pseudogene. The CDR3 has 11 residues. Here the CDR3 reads CASSKGGGYTF. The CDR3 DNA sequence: TGTGCCAGCAGCAAGGGGGGCGGCTACACCTTC.

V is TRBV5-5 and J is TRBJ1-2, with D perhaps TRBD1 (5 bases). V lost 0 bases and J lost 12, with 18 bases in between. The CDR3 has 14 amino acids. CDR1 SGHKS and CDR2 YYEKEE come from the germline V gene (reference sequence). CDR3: CASSLGVGEERNTF. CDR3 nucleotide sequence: TGTGCCAGCAGCTTGGGTGTGGGGGAGGAAAGGAACACCTTC.

CDR3 coding DNA: TGTGCCAGCAGTTATAGTGGTCCCTACGAGCAGTACTTC. Encoded protein: CASSYSGPYEQYF. The rearrangement uses TRBV6-5 and TRBJ2-7; D gene uncertain. CDR3 length: 13 amino acids. V was clipped by 3 bases and J by 2 bases, with 8 bases between them. Germline V gene sequence: CDR1 MNHEY, CDR2 SVGAGI.

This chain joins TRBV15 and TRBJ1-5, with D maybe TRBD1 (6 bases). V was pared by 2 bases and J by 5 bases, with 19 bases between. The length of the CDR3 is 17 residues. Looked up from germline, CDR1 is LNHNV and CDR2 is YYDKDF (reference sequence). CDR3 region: CATSRQLPQGLDQPQHF. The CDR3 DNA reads TGTGCCACCAGCAGACAACTCCCACAGGGTTTGGATCAGCCCCAGCATTTT.

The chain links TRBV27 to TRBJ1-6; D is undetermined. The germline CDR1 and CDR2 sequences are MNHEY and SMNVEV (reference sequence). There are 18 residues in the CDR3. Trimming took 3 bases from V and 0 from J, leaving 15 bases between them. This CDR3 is CASSLRGSLSSYNSPLHF. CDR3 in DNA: TGTGCCAGCAGTTTGCGTGGCAGCCTAAGCTCCTATAATTCACCCCTCCACTTT.

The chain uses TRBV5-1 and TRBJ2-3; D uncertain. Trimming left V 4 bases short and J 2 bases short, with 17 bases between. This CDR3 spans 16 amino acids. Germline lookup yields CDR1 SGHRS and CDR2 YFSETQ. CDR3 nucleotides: TGCGCCAGCAGCCCCTACGAGTGGGTCCCCACAGATACGCAGTATTTT. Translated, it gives CASSPYEWVPTDTQYF.

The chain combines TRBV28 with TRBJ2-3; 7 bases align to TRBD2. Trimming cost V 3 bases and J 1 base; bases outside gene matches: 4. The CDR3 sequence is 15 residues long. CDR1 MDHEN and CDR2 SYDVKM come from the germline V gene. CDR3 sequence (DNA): TGTGCCAGCAGTTTGCGCGGGAGAGGCACAGATACGCAGTATTTT. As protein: CASSLRGRGTDTQYF.

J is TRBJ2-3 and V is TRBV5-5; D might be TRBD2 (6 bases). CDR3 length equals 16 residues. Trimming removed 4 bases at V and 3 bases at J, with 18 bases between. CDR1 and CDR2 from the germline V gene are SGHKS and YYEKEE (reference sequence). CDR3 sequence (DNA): TGTGCCAGCAGCCGACCGACGGGAGAATTGACAGATACGCAGTATTTT. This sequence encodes CASSRPTGELTDTQYF.